This T cell receptor (beta chain) originates from a study of control samples from healthy donors and cancer patients. Assay used: immunoSEQ multiplex PCR; TCRdb lists only in-frame clones, some missing. Of about 180,000 clones in the sample, about nine tenths are singletons; the top ten hold about 2%. There are 13 residues in the CDR3. V trimming: 3 bases; J trimming: 7 bases; junction bases outside the gene matches: 3. Germline V lookup: CDR1 WNHNN, CDR2 SYGVQD (reference sequence). The chain combines TRBV10-1 with TRBJ2-1; 7 nucleotides match TRBD1. This sequence was found in a woman aged 40 to 55 in good health. Sequences were obtained from blood. CDR3 sequence (DNA): TGCGCCAGCAGTGACGACAGGGAGAATGAGCAGTTCTTC. This encodes CASSDDRENEQFF.